These 28 T cell receptor beta chains came from one sample sequenced in a study of blood T cells in healthy people across ages. Through a sample-barcoded 5' primer and a J-beta primer mix, a second PCR was run for about 6 to 12 cycles. TCRdb independently ran MiXCR on the 5' RACE reads; one entry per CDR3 protein. The data hold roughly 680,000 distinct CDR3 sequences, with 45% to 50% observed a single time. The source material was blood. These receptors came from a woman aged 55-70 years in good health.

V is TRBV12-3 or TRBV12-4 and J is TRBJ1-3, with D perhaps matching TRBD1 (6 bases). The length of the CDR3 is 16 residues. The ends were cut back, 3 bases at V and 3 bases at J, with 15 bases in the middle. The CDR3 bases are TGTGCCAGCAGTTTCGCGACAACAGGGCGTGGAAACACCATATATTTT. It is translated as CASSFATTGRGNTIYF.

V and J are TRBV4-3 and TRBJ1-1; possible D gene TRBD1, 6 bases. Germline V gene sequence: CDR1 LGHNA, CDR2 YSLEER. V was trimmed by 0 bases and J by 1 base, leaving 9 bases between them. The CDR3 runs 15 residues. The CDR3 is CASSQENRENTEAFF. The CDR3 DNA is TGCGCCAGCAGCCAAGAAAACAGGGAGAACACTGAAGCTTTCTTT.

In its sample, this clonotype was seen a few times. The V gene is TRBV7-9, the J gene TRBJ2-1; 13 bases agree with TRBD2. The trim removed 3 bases at V and 10 bases at J, leaving 9 bases unmatched. In germline, CDR1 is SEHNR, CDR2 FQNEAQ (reference sequence). The CDR3 extends over 16 amino acids. CDR3 bases: TGTGCCAGCAGCTTGGGACTAGCGGGGTTCGCGGGGGAGCAGTTCTTC. Residues: CASSLGLAGFAGEQFF.

This chain uses TRBV7-9 with TRBJ2-6; D tentatively reads TRBD1 or TRBD2 (5 bases each). V was trimmed by 5 bases and J by 2 bases, leaving 13 bases between them. The V gene's germline CDR1 is SEHNR and CDR2 FQNEAQ (reference sequence). CDR3 length: 16 residues. The CDR3 spells CASSHPSGPGANVLTF. CDR3 nucleotide sequence: TGTGCCAGCAGCCATCCCTCGGGGCCTGGGGCCAACGTCCTGACTTTC.

This sequence joins TRBV7-8 and TRBJ1-1; weak D call: TRBD1 (5 bases). The length of the CDR3 is 14 residues. V lost 3 bases to trimming and J lost 0 bases, with 8 bases between them. CDR1 SGHVS and CDR2 FQNEAQ come from the germline V gene. In DNA form, the CDR3 reads TGTGCCAGCAGCTTCGCAGGGATGAACACTGAAGCTTTCTTT. It encodes CASSFAGMNTEAFF. The entire variable domain, with the rest obtained from reference TRBV7-8 and TRBJ1-1, is as follows: GAGVSQSPRYKVAKRGQDVALRCDPISGHVSLFWYQQALGQGPEFLTYFQNEAQLDKSGLPSDRFFAERPEGSVSTLKIQRTQQEDSAVYLCASSFAGMNTEAFFGQGTRLTVV.

This clonotype was seen more than once but under ten times. The chain links TRBV7-2 to TRBJ2-5; no definite D call. Looked up from germline, CDR1 is SGHTA and CDR2 is FQGNSA. Trimming took 5 bases from V and 4 from J, leaving 17 bases between them. The CDR3 is made up of 15 amino acids. CDR3 nucleotide sequence: TGTGCCAGCAGCAATGATTGGAGTTGGCGAGAGACCCAGTACTTC. This sequence encodes CASSNDWSWRETQYF. Supplemented by reference TRBV7-2 and TRBJ2-5, the full variable domain reads GAGVSQSPSNKVTEKGKDVELRCDPISGHTALYWYRQSLGQGLEFLIYFQGNSAPDKSGLPSDRFSAERTGGSVSTLTIQRTQQEDSAVYLCASSNDWSWRETQYFGPGTRLLVL.

The chain recombines TRBV5-4 with TRBJ2-1; TRBD2 aligns across 11 bases. This CDR3 is 16 amino acids long. The J segment lost 3 bases and the V segment lost 3 bases, leaving 5 bases of the junction unmatched. The germline CDR1 and CDR2 sequences are SGHNT and YYREEE (reference sequence). The CDR3 DNA reads as TGTGCCAGCAGCTCCGGGACTAGCGGATACTACAATGAGCAGTTCTTC. This sequence encodes CASSSGTSGYYNEQFF.

V usage is TRBV28 and J usage is TRBJ1-6, with 7 bases lining up with TRBD1. From germline, CDR1 is MDHEN and CDR2 SYDVKM. Trimming cost V 6 bases and J 6 bases; bases outside gene matches: 8. The CDR3 spans 15 residues. The CDR3 DNA reads TGTGCCAGCAGCCGAGGGGGCCCGGTTAATTCACCCCTCCACTTT. Its protein product is CASSRGGPVNSPLHF.

V usage is TRBV5-6 and J usage is TRBJ2-1; perhaps TRBD2 as D (5 bases). Germline V gives CDR1 SGHDT, CDR2 YYEEEE. The V gene lost 1 base and the J gene lost 2 bases, with 10 bases spanning the gap. CDR3 length: 15 amino acids. The CDR3 DNA is TGTGCCAGCAGCTTGTGGCAGGAGGCCTACAATGAGCAGTTCTTC. This codes for CASSLWQEAYNEQFF.

The chain uses TRBV28 and TRBJ2-7; D is unresolved. V was cut by 1 base and J by 5 bases, with 12 bases left in between. Germline values: CDR1 MDHEN, CDR2 SYDVKM. The CDR3 totals 14 residues. Written as DNA, the CDR3 is TGTGCCAGCAGTTTATACGGCGGATCTGACGAGCAGTACTTC. It specifies CASSLYGGSDEQYF.

This clonotype was detected ten times or more. The V gene is TRBV29-1, the J gene TRBJ2-7; D is perhaps TRBD1 or TRBD2 (7 bases each). The CDR3 covers 12 residues. Germline V lookup: CDR1 SQVTM, CDR2 ANQGSEA. V dropped 5 bases and J dropped 4 bases, with 12 bases sitting between them. The CDR3 region is CSVRQGGYEQYF. CDR3 nucleotide sequence: TGCAGCGTTCGACAGGGAGGGTACGAGCAGTACTTC.

V is TRBV11-1 and J is TRBJ2-3; TRBD2 matches 9 bases. The germline V gene encodes CDR1 SGHAT and CDR2 FQDESV (reference sequence). The V gene end was trimmed by 1 base and the J gene end by 4 bases; junction bases not matched to a gene: 18. The CDR3 runs 20 residues. The CDR3: CASSLGAGGGSGSRSDTQYF. DNA for the CDR3: TGTGCCAGCAGCTTAGGGGCTGGCGGAGGTAGCGGGAGTCGGTCAGATACGCAGTATTTT.

This chain links TRBV6-2 or TRBV6-3 with TRBJ2-5, with 10 bases fitting TRBD2. V shed 0 bases, J shed 3 bases, and the junction held 10 bases outside the gene matches. The CDR3 runs to 18 residues. Germline V lookup: CDR1 MNHEY, CDR2 SVGEGT. The CDR3 DNA reads TGTGCCAGCAGTTACTCGGCTAGCGGGAGACCCCCAAAAGAGACCCAGTACTTC. Encoded protein: CASSYSASGRPPKETQYF.

The CDR3 loop is CASSRWGSGDGYTF. DNA of the CDR3: TGTGCCAGCAGTCGGTGGGGGTCCGGTGATGGCTACACCTTC. The chain uses TRBV6-2 or TRBV6-3 and TRBJ1-2; TRBD1 is a possible D gene (5 bases). The CDR3 extends over 14 amino acids. Per the germline V gene, CDR1 is MNHEY and CDR2 is SVGEGT. Trimming removed 5 bases from V and 6 bases from J, with 16 bases in between.

This sequence joins TRBV5-1 and TRBJ2-5; D not certain. The germline gives CDR1 SGHRS, CDR2 YFSETQ. Trimming shortened V by 3 bases and J by 2 bases, and 11 bases separated the two germline ends. The CDR3 covers 14 residues. The CDR3 region is CASSSVSAQETQYF. The CDR3 DNA reads as TGCGCCAGCAGCTCGGTAAGCGCTCAAGAGACCCAGTACTTC.

The rearrangement uses TRBV3-1 and TRBJ2-3; the D gene is possibly TRBD2 (6 bases). CDR1 and CDR2 from the germline V gene are LGHDT and YNNKEL (reference sequence). Trimming removed 5 bases at V and 0 bases at J, with 12 bases between. This CDR3 is 15 amino acids long. Here the CDR3 reads CASSDWGLSTDTQYF. In DNA form, the CDR3 reads TGTGCCAGCAGCGATTGGGGACTGAGCACAGATACGCAGTATTTT.

CDR3 DNA sequence: TGTGCCAGCAGCACCCGTCCAGGGAATACGGATGAAAAACTGTTTTTT. It yields the protein CASSTRPGNTDEKLFF. The J gene is TRBJ1-4, the V gene TRBV7-9, with a tentative D call TRBD1 (5 bases). Germline CDR1 is SEHNR and CDR2 is FQNEAQ (reference sequence). V lost 5 bases to trimming and J lost 6 bases, with 19 bases between them. This CDR3 has 16 amino acids. The full variable domain, rest sourced from reference TRBV7-9 and TRBJ1-4, is DTGVSQNPRHKITKRGQNVTFRCDPISEHNRLYWYRQTLGQGPEFLTYFQNEAQLEKSRLLSDRFSAERPKGSFSTLEIQRTEQGDSAMYLCASSTRPGNTDEKLFFGSGTQLSVL.

The CDR3 DNA sequence: TGTGCCAGCAGTAGCCCTGGTTCTAGCGGGTCCTACGAGCAGTACTTC. Protein: CASSSPGSSGSYEQYF. J is TRBJ2-7 and V is TRBV6-5; 8 nucleotides align to TRBD2. The J segment lost 1 base and the V segment lost 5 bases, leaving 10 bases of the junction unmatched. The CDR3 is 16 amino acids. Germline V gene sequence: CDR1 MNHEY, CDR2 SVGAGI.

The genes are TRBV7-9 and TRBJ2-5; D gene unclear. V gave up 0 bases and J gave up 6 bases, with 11 bases separating them. CDR3 length: 14 amino acids. Germline loops: CDR1 SEHNR, CDR2 FQNEAQ (reference sequence). Here the CDR3 reads CASSLALPGKTQYF. CDR3 coding DNA: TGTGCCAGCAGCTTAGCGCTCCCCGGAAAGACCCAGTACTTC.

V and J are TRBV30 and TRBJ1-2, with D possibly TRBD1 on 5 matching bases. Trimming took 2 bases from V and 2 from J, leaving 9 bases between them. Germline loops: CDR1 GTSNPN, CDR2 SVGIG (reference sequence). The CDR3 is made up of 13 amino acids. The DNA for the CDR3 is TGTGCCTGGAGTATCGGGGGGAACTATGGCTACACCTTC. Encoded protein: CAWSIGGNYGYTF. Based on the CDR3 plus reference TRBV30 and TRBJ1-2, the full variable domain is SQTIHQWPATLVQPVGSPLSLECTVEGTSNPNLYWYRQAAGRGLQLLFYSVGIGQISSEVPQNLSASRPQDRQFILSSKKLLLSDSGFYLCAWSIGGNYGYTFGSGTRLTVV.

The V call is TRBV7-2, the J call TRBJ1-4; TRBD1 might be the D (6 bases). The germline CDR1 and CDR2 sequences are SGHTA and FQGNSA. V lost 4 bases and J lost 8, with 20 bases in between. This CDR3 is built from 16 residues. The CDR3 here is CASSSGLQGVGEKLFF. Written as DNA, the CDR3 is TGTGCCAGCAGCTCCGGACTACAGGGAGTAGGCGAAAAACTGTTTTTT.

This clonotype showed up many times. The CDR3 loop is CATSDPGTSGSTEQFF. As DNA, the CDR3 is TGTGCCACCAGTGACCCCGGGACGTCAGGATCTACCGAGCAGTTCTTC. V usage is TRBV24-1 and J usage is TRBJ2-1; D may correspond to TRBD1 or TRBD2 (5 bases each). There are 16 residues in the CDR3. V was trimmed by 4 bases and J by 10 bases, leaving 22 bases between them. Germline V gene lookup returns CDR1 KGHDR and CDR2 SFDVKD.

This clonotype was counted a single time. The V call is TRBV20-1, the J call TRBJ1-5; D perhaps matches TRBD1 (5 bases). Germline CDR1 is DFQATT and CDR2 is SNEGSKA (reference sequence). The CDR3 loop spans 15 amino acids. V was trimmed by 4 bases and J by 3 bases, leaving 16 bases between them. CDR3 sequence: CSAIYWQGPNQPQHF. The DNA for the CDR3 is TGCAGTGCTATTTATTGGCAGGGCCCCAATCAGCCCCAGCATTTT.

The chain links TRBV20-1 to TRBJ2-1, with 10 bases fitting TRBD2. The CDR3 has 14 amino acids. V was pared by 3 bases and J by 8 bases, with 7 bases of the junction left unmatched. Germline CDR1 and CDR2: DFQATT and SNEGSKA (reference sequence). Here the CDR3 reads CSARGRLAGDEQFF. In DNA form, the CDR3 reads TGCAGTGCTAGGGGGAGACTAGCGGGCGATGAGCAGTTCTTC.

This clonotype was observed a handful of times. V gene TRBV9 combines with J gene TRBJ2-1, with 10 bases that match TRBD2. The germline V gene has CDR1 SGDLS and CDR2 YYNGEE. The trim removed 4 bases at V and 7 bases at J, leaving 8 bases unmatched. The CDR3 is made up of 15 amino acids. The CDR3 region has the DNA TGTGCCAGCAGCCCAGGCGATAGCGGGGGGAATGAGCAGTTCTTC. This gives the protein CASSPGDSGGNEQFF.

This clonotype was found once. The rearrangement joins TRBV2 to TRBJ2-1, with 8 bases matching TRBD2. The CDR3 runs 14 residues. Trimming cost V 8 bases and J 8 bases; bases outside gene matches: 11. Germline lookup yields CDR1 SNHLY and CDR2 FYNNEI. Here the CDR3 reads CASPAGELGYEQFF. Written as DNA, the CDR3 is TGTGCCAGCCCAGCGGGAGAGCTGGGTTATGAGCAGTTCTTC.

This clonotype has just a few counts. The chain carries TRBV14 and TRBJ2-5; no clear D. V was shortened by 0 bases and J by 2 bases, with 19 bases between the two germline ends. This CDR3 is 18 amino acids long. In germline, CDR1 is SGHDN, CDR2 FVKESK. CDR3 DNA: TGTGCCAGCAGCCAAGACCCCCCCCGAGGCAGGCAACAAGAGACCCAGTACTTC. This sequence encodes CASSQDPPRGRQQETQYF.

CDR3 in amino acids: CASSYPVIAEQSYEQYF. The CDR3 DNA reads TGTGCCAGCAGTTACCCGGTCATAGCGGAACAATCCTACGAGCAGTACTTC. This chain links TRBV6-2 or TRBV6-3 with TRBJ2-7; perhaps TRBD2 as D (6 bases). Germline V gene lookup returns CDR1 MNHEY and CDR2 SVGEGT. V was cut by 2 bases and J by 1 base, with 18 bases left in between. The CDR3 is 17 residues long.